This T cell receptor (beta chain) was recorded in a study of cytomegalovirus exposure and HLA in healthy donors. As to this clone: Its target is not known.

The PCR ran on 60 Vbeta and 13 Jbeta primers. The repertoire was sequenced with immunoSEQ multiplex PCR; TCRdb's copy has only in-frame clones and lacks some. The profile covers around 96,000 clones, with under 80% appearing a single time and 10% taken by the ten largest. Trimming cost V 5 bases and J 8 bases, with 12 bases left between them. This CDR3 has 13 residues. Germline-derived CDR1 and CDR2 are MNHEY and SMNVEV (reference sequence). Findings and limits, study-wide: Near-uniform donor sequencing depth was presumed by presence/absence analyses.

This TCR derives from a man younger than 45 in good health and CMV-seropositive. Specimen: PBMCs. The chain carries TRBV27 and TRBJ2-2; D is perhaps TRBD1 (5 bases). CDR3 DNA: TGTGCCAGCAGTCCCCTAGGGGCGGGGGAGCTGTTTTTT. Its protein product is CASSPLGAGELFF.